The following is a TCR beta chain sequence with its context. What this receptor recognizes is not known. Base qualities are not at hand, and no much larger clone is one base apart. Via the germline V gene, CDR1 is KGHSH and CDR2 LQKENI. Including the terminal cysteine and phenylalanine, the CDR3 comprises 14 residues. Left in the record is the CDR3 DNA by itself, 42 bases read in frame from the first base. Trimming takes 4 bases from V and 9 bases from J, and the germline ends sit 19 bases apart. The CDR3 regions of human TCRbeta chains were subjected to immunosequencing. In the source study's methods: TCRs in the repertoires were matched against a reference library of SARS-CoV-2-specific TCRs that had been generated with the MIRA antigen-specificity platform. Breadth meant the fraction of unique TCRs that were SARS-CoV-2-associated, whereas depth meant the fraction of total T cells that were SARS-CoV-2-associated. Using the MIRA data, each spike-specific TCR was mapped to the spike region that the TCR reacts to and placed in a CD4 or CD8 class. Log10-transformed breadth and depth values were compared by one-way ANOVA with Sidak's multiple comparisons tests. Drawn from immuneACCESS, this table holds only the in-frame rearrangements with V and J called that TCRdb kept. Clones are partly lost; checked studies trace under half to an unresolved V gene and leave the rest unexplained. The V and J calls and clone size are taken from that table; D and trimming were inferred from the DNA. The sample table lists 150,000 to 200,000 clones, 85% to 95% of them with a count of one. 2.6% of the sample lies in the top ten.

The time point tag for this specimen amounts to: baseline before first vaccination. Vaccinee samples came from UK trials COV001 and COV002, including a single-blind randomized controlled phase 2/3 trial of AZD1222 (ChAdOx1 nCoV-19) in healthy adults. Trial participant PBMC samples were collected at day 0 and day 28 after the second dose for TCRbeta chain sequencing. These data come from a study of T cell responses to AZD1222 COVID-19 vaccine (dated by TCRdb to the early 2020s). The study in broad terms: AZD1222 recipients whose second dose came at about 4 weeks and those whose second dose came at about 12 weeks were combined into one group, since spike-specific TCR depth and breadth did not differ between the two schedules. A total of around 240 trial participants underwent TCR sequencing, of whom 200 to 220 had received two doses of AZD1222 and some 26 had received two doses of the MenACWY control vaccine. Trial participants were enrolled into age subgroups of 18-55, 56-69 and 70-plus years, which contained about 150, 27 and 61 TCR-sequenced participants, respectively.

Broad study findings and their caveats: Vaccine-associated CD4 TCRs spanned the whole spike protein, with dominant responses in regions 160-218 and 743-854. Because no day 14 peak-response samples were available, repertoires were characterized only after the peak T cell response. Epitopes outside the regions mutated in the B.1.351 and B.1.1.7 variants were reportedly recognized by nearly half of the unique spike-specific TCRs. Spike-specific TCR breadth and depth rose significantly after two AZD1222 doses compared with day 0 and with MenACWY recipients. In the small 56-69-year group, the increase in depth fell short of significance, most likely because of low power. Participants were mostly white British and included more females than males, and it was suggested by the authors that clonal diversity may have been underestimated. Conclusions about previously exposed vaccinees were limited because only six AZD1222 recipients were SARS-CoV-2 seropositive at baseline.

The clonotype was recovered from an adult in good health. This chain is built from TRBV18 and TRBJ2-7, with no confidently assigned D gene. The sequencing here drew on peripheral blood, taken on day 0 of AZD1222 vaccination. The CDR3 corresponds to CASSLGPVAVLQYF. The sequenced DNA is TGTGCCAGCTCACTCGGACCCGTCGCGGTTTTGCAGTACTTC.